A few counts support the clone carrying this T cell receptor beta chain. This record comes from a study of shared clonotypes between healthy human individuals. Deletions cut 0 bases from V and 0 bases from J, with 9 bases between. Germline-derived CDR1 and CDR2 are MNHEY and SVGAGI. This CDR3 has 15 residues. TCRdb's copy holds only in-frame clones and misses some; the assay was immunoSEQ multiplex PCR. The data show approximately 2,300,000 clones, just under 95% seen once. This sequence originates from a man younger than 30 in good health. Some clones in this sample may be carry-over from other donors' samples. V usage is TRBV6-5 and J usage is TRBJ2-7; D assignment may be TRBD1 or TRBD2 (6 bases each). The sample comprised naive CD4+ T cells from PBMCs. Documented subset: CD45RA+ positively selected. CDR3 region: CASSYSGGFSYEQYF. CDR3 DNA: TGTGCCAGCAGTTACTCAGGGGGGTTCTCCTACGAGCAGTACTTC.